This T cell receptor (beta chain) originates from a study of T cell clonality in common variable immunodeficiency. Broader study findings: Repertoire-complication correlations in CVID were limited by patient heterogeneity. The cause of increased CVID clonality remains unclear without subpopulation sequencing.

Caucasian heritage predominated among both patients and controls. Only in-frame clones appear in the TCRdb table, and some are missing; sequencing was by immunoSEQ multiplex PCR. This sample comprises tens of thousands of clones, none seen once only. This clone was picked up many times. The antigen is undetermined. The CDR3 end falls 3 residues outside the read, so it is completed with the germline J gene. CDR1 and CDR2 (germline): KGHSH, LQKENI. The CDR3 has 20 residues. Unmatched junction bases numbered 21, after V lost 3 bases and J lost 7 bases. This rearrangement joins TRBV18 to TRBJ2-2; 9 bases map to TRBD2. The source of this sequence is a person aged 18 to 75 in good health. Sequenced input: peripheral blood mononuclear cells. The CDR3 is CASSPPPRSQSGRPFGELFF. The CDR3 DNA, read in part, is TGTGCCAGCTCACCGCCACCCCGCAGTCAAAGCGGGAGGCCCTTCGGGGAG.